Only one count was recorded for the clone carrying this T cell receptor (beta chain). This sample was taken from a study of shared clonotypes between healthy human individuals. Terminally differentiated effector memory CD45RA+ cells were excluded by CCR7 positive selection of CD45RO-negative cells. Each donor was a Caucasian adult residing in Nashville, Tennessee. Template for every sorted-subset replicate PCR totaled about 200 ng DNA, about 30,000 T cell genomes. TCRdb's copy holds only in-frame clones and misses some; the assay was immunoSEQ multiplex PCR. The data show approximately 600,000 clones, 85% to 95% seen once. The CDR3 contains 16 residues. Germline CDR1 is MDHEN and CDR2 is SYDVKM. V lost 2 bases and J lost 6; bases outside the gene matches: 8.

The rearrangement uses TRBV28 and TRBJ2-7; TRBD1 aligns across 12 bases. The clonotype was recovered from a young woman in good health. Sequenced material: naive CD8+ T cells sorted from blood. CDR3 bases: TGTGCCAGCAGTTTAGGGGGACAGGGGGCCCCTCTCGAGCAGTACTTC. Its protein is CASSLGGQGAPLEQYF.